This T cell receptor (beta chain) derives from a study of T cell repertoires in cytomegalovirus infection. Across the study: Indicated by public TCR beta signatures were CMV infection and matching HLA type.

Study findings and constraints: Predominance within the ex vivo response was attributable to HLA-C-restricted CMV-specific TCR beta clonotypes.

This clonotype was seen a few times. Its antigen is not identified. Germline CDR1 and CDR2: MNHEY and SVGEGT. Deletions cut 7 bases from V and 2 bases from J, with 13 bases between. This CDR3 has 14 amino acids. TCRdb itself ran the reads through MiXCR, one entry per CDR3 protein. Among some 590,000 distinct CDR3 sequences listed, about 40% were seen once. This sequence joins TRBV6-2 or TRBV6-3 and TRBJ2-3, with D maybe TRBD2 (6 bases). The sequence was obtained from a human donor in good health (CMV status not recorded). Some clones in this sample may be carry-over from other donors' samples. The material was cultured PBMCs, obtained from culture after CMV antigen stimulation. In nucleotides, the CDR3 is TGTGCCAGCAACCGGGACTTCAACACAGATACGCAGTATTTT. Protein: CASNRDFNTDTQYF.